Described below is a single T cell receptor beta chain sequence and its context. This record belongs to a study of blood T cell repertoires in COVID-19. Only in-frame clones appear in the TCRdb table, and some are missing; sequencing was by immunoSEQ multiplex PCR. Of about 59,000 clones listed, 70% to 75% are singletons. Germline V gives CDR1 SGHRS, CDR2 YFSETQ. This CDR3 contains 16 residues. Losses at the gene ends were 5 bases for V and 6 bases for J; bases not matched to a gene: 9. This chain connects TRBV5-1 to TRBJ2-2; 11 nucleotides align to TRBD1. The sequenced material came from peripheral blood. This receptor was identified in a woman in her 70s with acute or convalescent COVID-19. DNA of the CDR3: TGCGCCAGCAGGTCTAGGGACAGGGGGAAAGCCGGGGAGCTGTTTTTT. Translated, it gives CASRSRDRGKAGELFF.